This is a list of T cell receptor beta chains from one sample in a study of blood T cell repertoires in COVID-19. Assay used: immunoSEQ multiplex PCR; TCRdb lists only in-frame clones, some missing. The repertoire holds tens of thousands of clones, about 83% seen once, with 1.6% in the top ten. Source material: peripheral blood. The receptors were gathered from a man in his fifties with acute or convalescent COVID-19. CDR3s include the opening cysteine and the closing phenylalanine or tryptophan. Each record gives: J gene, clone size, D gene, V gene, CDR3 protein, CDR3 DNA. D genes are given only for firm matches. Size tells how often a clone was seen (once, few, many) or the class of an expanded clone, and some rows leave it out.

TRBJ1-2 | - | - | TRBV24-1 | CATSGAGRNYGYTF | TGTGCCACCAGTGGAGCGGGTCGAAACTATGGCTACACCTTC
TRBJ1-4 | - | TRBD1 | TRBV5-1 | CASSAGTAGGEKLFF | TGCGCCAGCAGCGCAGGGACAGCCGGCGGCGAAAAACTGTTTTTT
TRBJ1-5 | few | TRBD1 | TRBV19 | CASMGGQGNQPQHF | TGTGCCAGTATGGGGGGACAGGGTAATCAGCCCCAGCATTTT
TRBJ1-1 | - | - | TRBV5-6 | CASSLGGGTYEAFF | TGTGCCAGCAGCTTAGGTGGGGGGACTTATGAAGCTTTCTTT
TRBJ1-2 | - | TRBD1 | TRBV6-6 | CASKMPTGQVSYGYTF | TGTGCCAGCAAGATGCCGACAGGACAGGTCTCGTATGGCTACACCTTC
TRBJ2-5 | - | - | TRBV5-5 | CASSLASEGTQYF | TGTGCCAGCAGCTTGGCCAGTGAGGGTACCCAGTACTTC
TRBJ2-1 | - | TRBD2 | TRBV9 | CASSAGGNIRSFGQFF | TGTGCCAGCAGCGCCGGGGGGAATATAAGGTCGTTCGGGCAGTTCTTC
TRBJ2-3 | - | - | TRBV9 | CASSYSHSTDTQYF | TGTGCCAGCAGCTACTCGCACAGCACAGATACGCAGTATTTT
TRBJ2-2 | - | TRBD2 | TRBV2 | CASLGTSVPRYGELFF | TGTGCCAGCCTAGGGACTAGCGTTCCCCGTTACGGGGAGCTGTTTTTT
TRBJ2-2 | once | TRBD2 | TRBV11-2 | CASSPGGGTGELFF | TGTGCCAGCAGCCCCGGGGGAGGGACCGGGGAGCTGTTTTTT
TRBJ1-2 | - | TRBD1 | TRBV24-1 | CATSDYGQGARGYTF | TGTGCCACCAGTGATTATGGACAGGGGGCACGGGGCTACACCTTC
TRBJ2-7 | - | TRBD1 | TRBV6-1 | CASSEWQGAYEQYF | TGTGCCAGCAGTGAATGGCAGGGGGCGTACGAGCAGTACTTC
TRBJ2-7 | - | - | TRBV11-2 | CASSLYGSSYEQYF | TGTGCCAGCAGCTTATATGGGAGCTCCTACGAGCAGTACTTC
TRBJ1-5 | - | - | TRBV19 | CASREPGNQPQHF | TGTGCCAGTAGGGAGCCCGGCAATCAGCCCCAGCATTTT
TRBJ1-2 | - | TRBD1 | TRBV28 | CASSSHTPAGQTYGYTF | TGTGCCAGCAGCTCCCACACCCCCGCGGGACAGACCTATGGCTACACCTTC
TRBJ1-2 | - | - | TRBV4-3 | CASSQVGSPPRQEVGYTF | TGCGCCAGCAGCCAAGTTGGCTCCCCGCCCCGGCAGGAGGTGGGCTACACCTTC
TRBJ2-2 | - | - | TRBV27 | CASLGYANTGELFF | TGTGCCAGTCTCGGGTACGCGAACACCGGGGAGCTGTTTTTT
TRBJ2-3 | - | - | TRBV18 | CASSPLQTDTQYF | TGTGCCAGCTCACCTCTCCAGACAGATACGCAGTATTTT
TRBJ2-1 | - | - | TRBV28 | CASSFEGGYNEQFF | TGTGCCAGCAGTTTTGAGGGCGGTTACAATGAGCAGTTCTTC
TRBJ1-1 | - | TRBD1 | TRBV27 | CASSIGTGPMNTEAFF | TGTGCCAGCAGTATCGGGACAGGACCCATGAACACTGAAGCTTTCTTT
TRBJ2-7 | - | - | TRBV19 | CASSSGSFYEQYF | TGTGCCAGTAGTAGCGGGTCCTTCTACGAGCAGTACTTC
TRBJ1-5 | - | - | TRBV7-8 | CASSLKGIGNQPQHF | TGTGCCAGCAGCTTAAAGGGGATCGGCAATCAGCCCCAGCATTTT
TRBJ2-5 | - | TRBD2 | TRBV7-9 | CASSLAIGLAGQETQYF | TGTGCCAGCAGCTTAGCAATAGGACTAGCGGGTCAAGAGACCCAGTACTTC
TRBJ2-2 | few | - | TRBV7-2 | CASSLSGNTGELFF | TGTGCCAGCAGCTTAAGCGGGAACACCGGGGAGCTGTTTTTT
TRBJ2-2 | - | TRBD1 | TRBV27 | CASSKGQLGGGELFF | TGTGCCAGCAGCAAGGGACAGTTGGGTGGCGGGGAGCTGTTTTTT
TRBJ2-5 | - | TRBD1 | TRBV7-9 | CASSPMGQGAETQYF | TGTGCCAGCAGCCCTATGGGACAGGGGGCAGAGACCCAGTACTTC
TRBJ2-7 | few | - | TRBV6-2/TRBV6-3 | CASSTVGGAYEQYF | TGTGCCAGCAGTACGGTCGGGGGAGCCTACGAGCAGTACTTC
TRBJ2-2 | few | - | TRBV30 | CAWSKTGNTGELFF | TGTGCCTGGAGTAAGACGGGGAACACCGGGGAGCTGTTTTTT
TRBJ2-7 | once | TRBD1 | TRBV6-1 | CASSEGEDRGRPLTYEQYF | TGTGCCAGCAGTGAAGGGGAGGACAGGGGGCGCCCCCTTACCTACGAGCAGTACTTC
TRBJ1-2 | few | TRBD1 | TRBV19 | CASTVAGTENGYTF | TGTGCCAGTACTGTCGCCGGGACAGAAAATGGCTACACCTTC
TRBJ2-3 | - | - | TRBV6-5 | CASSLQPASTDTQYF | TGTGCCAGCAGCCTACAGCCTGCTAGCACAGATACGCAGTATTTT
TRBJ2-2 | few | - | TRBV7-7 | CASSPRGTPTGELFF | TGTGCCAGCAGCCCTAGGGGGACCCCCACCGGGGAGCTGTTTTTT
TRBJ2-7 | - | TRBD2 | TRBV5-5 | CASSQVTAGEQYF | TGTGCCAGCAGCCAGGTCACAGCGGGGGAGCAGTACTTC
TRBJ2-7 | - | TRBD2 | TRBV5-4 | CASSLSGSGTYEQYF | TGTGCCAGCAGCTTGAGTGGGAGCGGGACCTACGAGCAGTACTTC
TRBJ1-3 | once | - | TRBV20-1 | CSASPSSGNTIYF | TGCAGTGCTAGTCCCTCCTCTGGAAACACCATATATTTT
TRBJ2-3 | - | - | TRBV10-1 | CASSAWGQGTDTQYF | TGCGCCAGCAGTGCTTGGGGCCAAGGCACAGATACGCAGTATTTT
TRBJ2-3 | - | - | TRBV30 | CAWRLAASTDTQYF | TGTGCCTGGAGACTAGCTGCTAGCACAGATACGCAGTATTTT
TRBJ2-2 | once | - | TRBV4-1 | CASSLPGGDAFFTGELFF | TGCGCCAGCAGCCTCCCTGGAGGGGATGCATTTTTTACCGGGGAGCTGTTTTTT
TRBJ1-5 | - | - | TRBV7-2 | CASSLARSGNQPQHF | TGTGCCAGCAGCTTAGCGAGGAGTGGCAATCAGCCCCAGCATTTT
TRBJ2-1 | - | TRBD2 | TRBV4-3 | CASSGGLAGSSYNEQFF | TGCGCCAGCAGCGGCGGACTAGCGGGGAGCTCCTACAATGAGCAGTTCTTC
TRBJ2-3 | - | TRBD1 | TRBV11-3 | CASSQGVGPSTDTQYF | TGTGCCAGCAGCCAGGGGGTTGGGCCCAGCACAGATACGCAGTATTTT
TRBJ1-2 | - | TRBD1 | TRBV19 | CASSSSPGQGTFNYGYTF | TGTGCCAGTAGTTCATCTCCGGGACAGGGAACATTTAACTATGGCTACACCTTC
TRBJ2-3 | - | - | TRBV7-2 | CASSPDNPGVVDTQYF | TGTGCCAGCAGCCCAGACAACCCGGGAGTGGTAGATACGCAGTATTTT
TRBJ2-5 | - | - | TRBV27 | CASSLFGPTWSGNQETQYF | TGTGCCAGCAGTTTATTCGGGCCCACTTGGTCAGGGAATCAGGAGACCCAGTACTTC
TRBJ1-5 | - | - | TRBV30 | CAWSRAEGPQHF | TGTGCCTGGAGTCGAGCGGAGGGGCCCCAGCATTTT
TRBJ1-2 | - | - | TRBV28 | CASSPVWAYGYTF | TGTGCCAGCAGTCCGGTTTGGGCCTATGGCTACACCTTC
TRBJ1-5 | - | TRBD1 | TRBV7-8 | CASSSPRGQGAQPQHF | TGTGCCAGCAGCTCACCCCGGGGACAGGGAGCGCAGCCCCAGCATTTT
TRBJ1-2 | - | - | TRBV7-9 | CASSTPGVLWGYTF | TGTGCCAGCAGCACACCAGGGGTCCTTTGGGGCTACACCTTC
TRBJ2-1 | - | TRBD1 | TRBV27 | CASNLGGLYNEQFF | TGTGCCAGCAACCTAGGGGGCCTCTACAATGAGCAGTTCTTC
TRBJ1-2 | - | TRBD1 | TRBV2 | CARRTGRVGYTF | TGTGCCAGACGGACAGGGAGGGTTGGCTACACCTTC
TRBJ1-2 | once | - | TRBV19 | CAGGTANHYGYTF | TGTGCCGGCGGGACCGCGAACCACTATGGCTACACCTTC